The 17 T cell receptor beta chains below were found in one sample sequenced in a study of blood T cells in healthy people across ages. With a J-beta primer mix and a sample-barcoded 5' primer, a second PCR ran about 7 to 12 cycles. TCRdb analysed the 5' RACE reads with MiXCR anew, one entry per CDR3 protein. Of about 640,000 distinct CDR3 sequences in the sample, 58% were seen once. The sequenced material came from blood. These TCRs come from a man aged 60-69 years in good health.

This clonotype came up once. The chain has TRBV21-1 and TRBJ1-1; the DNA was not compared with TRBD1, the D call given in the table. TRBV21-1 is a pseudogene segment. The CDR3 spans 17 residues. For the CDR3, the DNA is TGTGCCAGCAGCAAGATGGAGAGGAACAGGGTGAACACTGAAGCTTTCTTT. Protein sequence: CASSKMERNRVNTEAFF.

The V and J genes are TRBV24-1 and TRBJ2-2; possibly TRBD2 for D (5 bases). V shed 0 bases and J shed 7 bases, with 11 bases lying between them. Germline CDR1 and CDR2: KGHDR and SFDVKD. CDR3 size: 15 residues. CDR3 in amino acids: CATSDLVRAGGELFF. The CDR3 DNA is TGTGCCACCAGTGATTTGGTGAGGGCCGGCGGGGAGCTGTTTTTT.

The chain recombines TRBV10-3 with TRBJ2-1; a weak D match, TRBD2 (6 bases). TRBJ2-7 explains the end of the DNA better; the J call may be wrong. Germline V gene sequence: CDR1 ENHRY, CDR2 SYGVKD. The CDR3 runs 14 residues. This chain's CDR3 is CAISEGGSYNEQYF. In DNA form, the CDR3 reads TGTGCCATCAGTGAGGGGGGGTCCTACAATGAGCAGTACTTC.

This clonotype has only a few counts. The J gene is TRBJ1-2, the V gene TRBV20-1; 8 bases are shared with TRBD1. The germline gives CDR1 DFQATT, CDR2 SNEGSKA (reference sequence). V gave up 6 bases and J gave up 3 bases; unmatched junction bases: 6. The CDR3 has 13 residues. The CDR3 bases are TGCAGTGCCGAAAAGGGACAGGACTATGGCTACACCTTC. Its protein is CSAEKGQDYGYTF.

This sequence joins TRBV6-5 and TRBJ2-5, with 12 nucleotides matching TRBD1. Germline CDR1 and CDR2: MNHEY and SVGAGI. The CDR3 totals 15 residues. The J segment lost 4 bases and the V segment lost 6 bases, leaving 6 bases of the junction unmatched. For the CDR3, the DNA is TGTGCCAGCAGACCCGGGACAGGGGGCACAGAGACCCAGTACTTC. As protein: CASRPGTGGTETQYF.

The chain is built from TRBV6-1 and TRBJ1-3; no clear D gene. Trimming removed 0 bases at V and 0 bases at J, with 6 bases between. Germline-derived CDR1 and CDR2 are MNHNS and SASEGT. The CDR3 has 15 amino acids. The CDR3 region is CASSEAGNSGNTIYF. CDR3 nucleotide sequence: TGTGCCAGCAGTGAAGCCGGGAACTCTGGAAACACCATATATTTT.

This clonotype turned up a few times. The CDR3 loop is CASSGDRGLGNEKLFF. The CDR3 bases are TGTGCCAGCAGCGGGGACAGGGGGCTTGGTAATGAAAAACTGTTTTTT. The chain has TRBV7-2 and TRBJ1-4; 12 nucleotides line up with TRBD1. The CDR3 is 16 residues long. J lost 4 bases, V lost 5 bases, and 5 bases had no gene match. Germline V gives CDR1 SGHTA, CDR2 FQGNSA.

This clonotype was picked up one time. The rearrangement uses TRBV6-4 and TRBJ2-1; no firm D call. The CDR3 covers 13 residues. The V end was cut by 2 bases, the J end by 7 bases, with 9 bases between. Germline-derived CDR1 and CDR2 are MRHNA and SNTAGT. This CDR3 reads CASSDMVGNEQFF. The CDR3 bases are TGTGCCAGCAGTGACATGGTTGGAAATGAGCAGTTCTTC.

The chain links TRBV10-2 to TRBJ2-1; the D is unclear. Between the trimmed V and J ends, which lost 5 bases and 6 bases, there was a span of 14 bases. The CDR3 loop spans 14 amino acids. Germline V gene data show CDR1 as WSHSY and CDR2 as SAAADI. CDR3 sequence (DNA): TGCGCCAGCAGTAGGTGGGCCCTCAGCAATGAGCAGTTCTTC. Translated, it gives CASSRWALSNEQFF.

V usage is TRBV5-8 and J usage is TRBJ2-7; D is undetermined. The CDR3 totals 14 residues. V was trimmed by 2 bases and J by 3 bases, leaving 12 bases between them. Germline V gives CDR1 SGHTS, CDR2 YDEGEE. The CDR3 protein is CASSFGDTSYEQYF. As DNA, the CDR3 is TGTGCCAGCAGCTTCGGAGACACAAGCTACGAGCAGTACTTC.

The chain joins TRBV6-6 to TRBJ2-7, with D possibly matching TRBD2 (7 bases). Germline V CDR1 and CDR2: MNHNY, SVGAGI (reference sequence). Trimming pared 0 bases from V and 3 bases from J, leaving 12 bases between. The CDR3 covers 15 residues. The CDR3 loop is CASSYSIGGGYEQYF. In DNA form, the CDR3 reads TGTGCCAGCAGTTACTCGATAGGGGGGGGCTACGAGCAGTACTTC.

This clonotype was seen a handful of times. The CDR3 is CSASEGQSYEQYF. CDR3 nucleotides: TGCAGTGCTAGCGAGGGGCAGAGCTACGAGCAGTACTTC. The chain is built from TRBV20-1 and TRBJ2-7; the D gene could be TRBD1 or TRBD2 (5 bases each). CDR1 and CDR2 from the germline V gene are DFQATT and SNEGSKA (reference sequence). Trimming took 3 bases from V and 3 from J, leaving 12 bases between them. The CDR3 is 13 amino acids.

This clonotype has only a few counts. The genes are TRBV6-5 and TRBJ2-1; D remains unclear. Germline V CDR1 and CDR2: MNHEY, SVGAGI. The CDR3 loop spans 13 amino acids. Trimming took 2 bases from V and 6 from J, leaving 8 bases between them. CDR3 coding DNA: TGTGCCAGCAGTTACGCGGCTACCAATGAGCAGTTCTTC. Encoded protein: CASSYAATNEQFF.

V and J are TRBV20-1 and TRBJ2-1; D call uncertain. Germline V CDR1 and CDR2: DFQATT, SNEGSKA (reference sequence). V was trimmed by 8 bases and J by 3 bases, leaving 11 bases between them. The CDR3 contains 12 residues. CDR3 residues: CSLTGRYNEQFF. Here the CDR3 DNA reads TGCAGTCTGACGGGCCGCTACAATGAGCAGTTCTTC.

The rearrangement joins TRBV2 to TRBJ2-6; D may be TRBD1 (5 bases). Trimming cost V 2 bases and J 7 bases, with 9 bases left between them. Germline CDR1 and CDR2: SNHLY and FYNNEI. This CDR3 has 14 amino acids. CDR3 loop: CASSERGGANVLTF. The CDR3 DNA is TGTGCCAGCAGTGAAAGGGGCGGAGCCAACGTCCTGACTTTC.

The J gene is TRBJ1-2, the V gene TRBV9; the D gene is possibly TRBD1 (5 bases). CDR3 size: 14 residues. Trimming removed 3 bases at V and 4 bases at J, with 13 bases between. The germline V gene encodes CDR1 SGDLS and CDR2 YYNGEE. The CDR3 coding sequence is TGTGCCAGCAGCGCCGACAGTTTCGGCTATGGCTACACCTTC. It specifies CASSADSFGYGYTF.

V is TRBV7-2 and J is TRBJ2-4; D gene uncertain. The germline V gene has CDR1 SGHTA and CDR2 FQGNSA. Trimming stripped 2 bases from V and 13 bases from J, with 9 bases between. This CDR3 is built from 11 residues. The CDR3 sequence: CASSLFQAQYF. The CDR3 DNA is TGTGCCAGCAGCTTATTCCAGGCCCAGTACTTC.